This T cell receptor beta chain is drawn from a study of T cells in Graves' hyperthyroidism and ophthalmopathy. Study results and caveats: Median prediction lead before ophthalmopathy onset was 6.5 months with the model.

TCR beta CDR3 sequences were amplified from RNA transcripts. First-round RT-PCR with HTBI primers amplified the TCR CDR3 region. TCRdb reanalysed the multiplex PCR reads using MiXCR and keeps one entry per CDR3 protein. The sample includes around 440,000 distinct CDR3 sequences, roughly 14% of them seen just once. A patient was excluded if there was uncontrolled infection, other autoimmune disease, pregnancy or lactation. Fresh 10 ml peripheral blood yielded PBMCs. This clonotype was observed many times. The antigen is not known. CDR1 is SGHAT, CDR2 FQDESV, per germline (reference sequence). Trimming left V 5 bases short and J 5 bases short, with 9 bases between. The length of the CDR3 is 12 residues.

Source material: blood. The gene calls are TRBV11-1 and TRBJ1-2; no clear D. This sequence originates from a woman aged 18-35 years with Graves' hyperthyroidism. The CDR3, as DNA: TGTGCCAGCAGCCAGCAGGCTTATGGCTACACCTTC. It is translated as CASSQQAYGYTF.